The 9 T cell receptor beta chains listed next were all sequenced from one sample in a study of cytomegalovirus exposure and HLA in healthy donors. TCRdb's copy holds only in-frame clones and misses some; the assay was immunoSEQ multiplex PCR. This repertoire shows around 60,000 clones, 90% to 97% found once; its top ten account for 1% to 1.5%. The sample comprised PBMCs. The receptors derive from a young woman in good health and CMV-seronegative.

V gene TRBV9 combines with J gene TRBJ2-3; TRBD1 is a possible D gene (5 bases). V lost 0 bases, J lost 1 base, and 9 bases lay in between. This CDR3 contains 15 residues. The germline CDR1 and CDR2 sequences are SGDLS and YYNGEE. The CDR3 DNA is TGTGCCAGCAGCGTAGATCAGGGCCGCACAGATACGCAGTATTTT. The encoded protein is CASSVDQGRTDTQYF.

This clone was picked up one time. The rearrangement uses TRBV7-8 and TRBJ2-7; D is possibly TRBD2 (6 bases). Looked up from germline, CDR1 is SGHVS and CDR2 is FQNEAQ. CDR3 length: 14 amino acids. Trimming cost V 5 bases and J 2 bases, with 13 bases left between them. The CDR3 DNA is TGTGCCAGCAGCCCCCGGGACTGGGCCTACGAGCAGTACTTC. Translated: CASSPRDWAYEQYF.

V gene TRBV18 combines with J gene TRBJ2-5, with 9 bases aligning to TRBD1. V was clipped by 0 bases and J by 6 bases; unmatched bases: 2. Per germline, CDR1 KGHSH and CDR2 LQKENI. This CDR3 is 14 amino acids long. CDR3 sequence: CASSPPGTGKTQYF. CDR3 nucleotides: TGTGCCAGCTCACCACCGGGGACAGGGAAGACCCAGTACTTC.

This chain connects TRBV10-2 to TRBJ1-1; D not resolved. The CDR3 is made up of 15 amino acids. The germline gives CDR1 WSHSY, CDR2 SAAADI. The ends were cut back, 7 bases at V and 3 bases at J, with 18 bases in the middle. The CDR3 DNA sequence: TGCGCCAGCACCCTAGGCCGGGAAACCCACACTGAAGCTTTCTTT. Translation gives CASTLGRETHTEAFF.

The rearrangement uses TRBV4-3 and TRBJ2-7; 7 nucleotides align to TRBD1. Unmatched junction bases numbered 8, after V lost 4 bases and J lost 2 bases. The CDR3 runs 15 residues. In germline, CDR1 is LGHNA, CDR2 YSLEER. CDR3 in amino acids: CASSRGTGDPYEQYF. The CDR3 DNA sequence: TGCGCCAGCAGCCGGGGAACAGGGGACCCCTACGAGCAGTACTTC.

This rearrangement joins TRBV27 to TRBJ2-7, with 12 bases that match TRBD1. The CDR3 length is 16 residues. Trimming cost V 3 bases and J 6 bases; bases outside gene matches: 9. The germline CDR1 and CDR2 sequences are MNHEY and SMNVEV (reference sequence). CDR3 bases: TGTGCCAGCAGTTTCCCCCCCTGGGACAGGGGGCTCGAGCAGTACTTC. It yields the protein CASSFPPWDRGLEQYF.

This clone appeared a single time. The gene calls are TRBV18 and TRBJ2-7, with a weak D call TRBD2 (7 bases). CDR3 length: 15 amino acids. Germline assignment: CDR1 KGHSH and CDR2 LQKENI. V dropped 6 bases and J dropped 2 bases, with 17 bases sitting between them. CDR3: CASSPGGPTTYEQYF. In DNA, the CDR3 is TGTGCCAGCTCCCCGGGGGGCCCCACGACCTACGAGCAGTACTTC. The full variable domain, with the rest looked up from reference TRBV18 and TRBJ2-7, is NAGVMQNPRHLVRRRGQEARLRCSPMKGHSHVYWYRQLPEEGLKFMVYLQKENIIDESGMPKERFSAEFPKEGPSILRIQQVVRGDSAAYFCASSPGGPTTYEQYFGPGTRLTVT.

The CDR3 reads CGSRQEGISTDTQYF. DNA of the CDR3: TGTGGCAGTCGGCAGGAGGGAATTAGCACAGATACGCAGTATTTT. The chain recombines TRBV6-6 with TRBJ2-3, with D perhaps TRBD2 (6 bases). Germline CDR1 MNHNY, CDR2 SVGAGI (reference sequence). The CDR3 is 15 amino acids.

This clone is a singleton in its sample. Here the CDR3 reads CASSPQRWGAGEAYEQYF. CDR3 nucleotide sequence: TGTGCCAGCAGTCCCCAACGGTGGGGAGCGGGAGAGGCCTACGAGCAGTACTTC. V gene TRBV4-2 combines with J gene TRBJ2-7; 8 bases match TRBD2. CDR1 and CDR2 (germline): LGHNA, YNFKEQ. The CDR3 loop spans 18 amino acids. V gave up 6 bases and J gave up 2 bases; unmatched junction bases: 18.